The 14 T cell receptor beta chains below come from one sample, sequenced in a study of CXCR3-negative and CXCR3-positive naive CD8 T cells. TRB cDNA was prepared as libraries by UMI-labeled 5' RACE. TCRdb re-called the 5' RACE reads and catalogs CDR3 proteins one per entry, DNA excluded. The table lists some 50,000 distinct CDR3 sequences. The sequenced sample consisted of naive CXCR3- CD8+ T cells from blood. Subset denoted: CD45RO-CCR7+CD27+CD95- naive CD8+ T cells lacking CXCR3 (TNR3-). The receptors were sampled from a human donor in good health. Some clones in this sample may be carry-over from other donors' samples.

The gene calls are TRBV7-9 and TRBJ2-5; TCRdb gives TRBD2 as the D gene, but with no DNA this cannot be confirmed. In germline, CDR1 is SEHNR, CDR2 FQNEAQ (reference sequence). There are 11 residues in the CDR3. CDR3: CASAGGETQYF.

V usage is TRBV5-4 and J usage is TRBJ2-7. The germline CDR1 and CDR2 sequences are SGHNT and YYREEE (reference sequence). This CDR3 is 14 amino acids long. This CDR3 reads CASSHDGLSYEQYF.

The chain links TRBV15 to TRBJ2-3; TCRdb reports TRBD1, a call that lacks DNA to check it against. The CDR3 has 13 amino acids. CDR1 is LNHNV, CDR2 YYDKDF, per germline (reference sequence). The CDR3 here is CATHDSGQDTQYF.

The chain is built from TRBV28 and TRBJ2-1; TCRdb's D call of TRBD1 is untestable without DNA. Germline V lookup: CDR1 MDHEN, CDR2 SYDVKM. CDR3 size: 16 residues. CDR3: CASSSPRRRESPISFF.

The J gene is TRBJ2-1, the V gene TRBV5-1. The CDR3 runs to 15 residues. Germline V gives CDR1 SGHRS, CDR2 YFSETQ. The CDR3 sequence is CASSLVQGSYNEQFF.

This chain joins TRBV29-1 and TRBJ2-1; absent DNA, TCRdb's TRBD2 call cannot be checked. This CDR3 spans 17 amino acids. Germline V gene data show CDR1 as SQVTM and CDR2 as ANQGSEA. This CDR3 reads CSVLTSGSSRSYNEQSF.

The chain couples TRBV7-2 to TRBJ1-5; TCRdb's assignment of TRBD1 cannot be checked, as there is no DNA. CDR3 length equals 20 residues. Germline lookup yields CDR1 SGHTA and CDR2 FQGNSA. The CDR3 here is CASSLAPPHSWEQSSQPQHF.

The chain links TRBV9 to TRBJ2-7; TCRdb indicates TRBD2, and absent DNA this call remains unverified. The length of the CDR3 is 15 residues. The germline V gene has CDR1 SGDLS and CDR2 YYNGEE. CDR3 sequence reads: CASSINPGLAGEQYF.

The chain couples TRBV15 to TRBJ2-5; there is no DNA to check the TCRdb D call of TRBD1. The CDR3 has 15 residues. Germline values: CDR1 LNHNV, CDR2 YYDKDF (reference sequence). CDR3 protein: CATSSRDREKETQYF.

The V gene is TRBV10-3, the J gene TRBJ2-1; TCRdb names TRBD1, which stays unverified in the absence of DNA. Germline CDR1 and CDR2: ENHRY and SYGVKD. This CDR3 contains 13 residues. This chain's CDR3 is CAISDRVLSEQFF.

V usage is TRBV12-3 or TRBV12-4 and J usage is TRBJ1-1; as DNA is missing, the TRBD1 call by TCRdb cannot be tested. This CDR3 spans 14 amino acids. CDR3 sequence reads: CASSTRPGQLEAFF.

V gene TRBV10-1 combines with J gene TRBJ2-1; with no DNA, the TCRdb D assignment of TRBD1 cannot be verified. The CDR3 has 17 amino acids. Germline CDR1 is WNHNN and CDR2 is SYGVQD (reference sequence). The CDR3 spells CASSESTEGEDYNEQFF.

This sequence joins TRBV5-1 and TRBJ2-2. The V gene's germline CDR1 is SGHRS and CDR2 YFSETQ. The CDR3 has 12 residues. The CDR3 loop reads CASSFQTGELFF.

The chain carries TRBV6-2 or TRBV6-3 and TRBJ2-7; no DNA is available, so the TRBD1 call from TCRdb remains unchecked. The CDR3 covers 14 residues. In germline, CDR1 is MNHEY, CDR2 SVGEGT. The CDR3 is CASRTRDRGYEQYF.